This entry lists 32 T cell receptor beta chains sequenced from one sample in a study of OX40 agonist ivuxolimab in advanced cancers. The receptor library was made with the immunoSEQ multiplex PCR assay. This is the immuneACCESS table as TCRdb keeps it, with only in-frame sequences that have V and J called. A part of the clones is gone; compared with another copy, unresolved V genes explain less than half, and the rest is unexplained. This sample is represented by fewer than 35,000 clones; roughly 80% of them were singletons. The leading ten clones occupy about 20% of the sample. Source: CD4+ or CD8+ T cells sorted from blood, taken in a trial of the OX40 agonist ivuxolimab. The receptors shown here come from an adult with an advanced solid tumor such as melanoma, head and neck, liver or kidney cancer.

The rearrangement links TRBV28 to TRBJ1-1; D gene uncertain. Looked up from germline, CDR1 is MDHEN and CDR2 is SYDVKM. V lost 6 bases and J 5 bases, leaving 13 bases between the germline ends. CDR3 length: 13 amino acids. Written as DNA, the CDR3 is TGTGCCAGCAGGGTAAAGAGTCAAACTGAAGCTTTCTTT. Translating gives CASRVKSQTEAFF.

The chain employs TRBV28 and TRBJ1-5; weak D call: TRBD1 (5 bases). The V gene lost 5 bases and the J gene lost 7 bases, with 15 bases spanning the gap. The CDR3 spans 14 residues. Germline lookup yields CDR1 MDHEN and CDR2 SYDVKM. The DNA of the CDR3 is TGTGCCAGCAGTCCGGCGGGGACGGGGCAGCCCCAGCATTTT. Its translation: CASSPAGTGQPQHF.

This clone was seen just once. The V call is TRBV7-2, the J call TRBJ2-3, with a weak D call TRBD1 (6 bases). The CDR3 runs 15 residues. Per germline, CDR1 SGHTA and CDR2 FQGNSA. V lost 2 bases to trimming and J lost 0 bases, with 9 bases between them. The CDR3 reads CASSLKQGSTDTQYF. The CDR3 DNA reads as TGTGCCAGCAGCTTAAAACAGGGTAGCACAGATACGCAGTATTTT.

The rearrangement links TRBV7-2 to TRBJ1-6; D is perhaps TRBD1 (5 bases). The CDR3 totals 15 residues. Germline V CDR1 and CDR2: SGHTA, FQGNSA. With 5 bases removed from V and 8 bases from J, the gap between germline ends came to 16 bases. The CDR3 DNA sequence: TGTGCCAGCAGCCTCCAGGGCGGGGGGGATTCACCCCTCCACTTT. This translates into CASSLQGGGDSPLHF.

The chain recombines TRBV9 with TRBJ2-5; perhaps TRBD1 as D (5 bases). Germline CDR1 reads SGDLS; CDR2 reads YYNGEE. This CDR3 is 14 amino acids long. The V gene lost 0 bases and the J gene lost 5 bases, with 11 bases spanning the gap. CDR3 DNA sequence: TGTGCCAGCAGCGTAGGGCAGGGATCGGAGACCCAGTACTTC. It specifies CASSVGQGSETQYF.

This chain's CDR3 is CASSWTRDSYGYTF. The CDR3 bases are TGTGCCAGCAGTTGGACTCGGGACAGCTATGGCTACACCTTC. The chain uses TRBV28 and TRBJ1-2, with 7 positions matching TRBD1. The V gene's germline CDR1 is MDHEN and CDR2 SYDVKM. After removal of 4 bases from V and 4 bases from J, the junction contained 6 bases not matched to a gene. The CDR3 is made up of 14 amino acids.

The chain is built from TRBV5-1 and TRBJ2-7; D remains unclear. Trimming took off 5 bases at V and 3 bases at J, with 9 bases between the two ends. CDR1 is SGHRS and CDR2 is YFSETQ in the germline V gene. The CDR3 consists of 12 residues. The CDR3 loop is CASSYVGYEQYF. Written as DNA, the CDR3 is TGCGCCAGCAGTTACGTGGGCTACGAGCAGTACTTC.

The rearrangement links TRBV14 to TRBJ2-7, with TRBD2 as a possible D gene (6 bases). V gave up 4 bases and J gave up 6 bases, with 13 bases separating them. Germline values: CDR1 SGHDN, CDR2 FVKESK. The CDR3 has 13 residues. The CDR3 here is CASSLSRGTEQYF. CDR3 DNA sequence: TGTGCCAGCAGCCTAAGTCGGGGGACCGAGCAGTACTTC. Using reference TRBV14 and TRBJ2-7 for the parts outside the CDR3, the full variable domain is EAGVTQFPSHSVIEKGQTVTLRCDPISGHDNLYWYRRVMGKEIKFLLHFVKESKQDESGMPNNRFLAERTGGTYSTLKVQPAELEDSGVYFCASSLSRGTEQYFGPGTRLTVT.

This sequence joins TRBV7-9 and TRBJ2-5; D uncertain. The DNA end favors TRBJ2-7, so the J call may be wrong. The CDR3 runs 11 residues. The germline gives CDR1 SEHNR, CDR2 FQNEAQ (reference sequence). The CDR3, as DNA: TGTGCCAGCAGCGCCTACTACGAGCAGTACTTC. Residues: CASSAYYEQYF.

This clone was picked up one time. CDR3 in amino acids: CASSMPSRRGNQPQHF. CDR3 DNA sequence: TGTGCCAGTAGTATGCCGTCCCGTCGGGGCAATCAGCCCCAGCATTTT. This chain links TRBV19 with TRBJ1-5, with D hard to call. V lost 3 bases and J lost 2, with 14 bases in between. Germline values: CDR1 LNHDA, CDR2 SQIVND (reference sequence). This CDR3 spans 16 amino acids.

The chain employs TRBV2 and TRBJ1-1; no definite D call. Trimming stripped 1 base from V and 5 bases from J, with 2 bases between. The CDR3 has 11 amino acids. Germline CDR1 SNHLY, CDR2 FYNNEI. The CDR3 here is CASSEETEAFF. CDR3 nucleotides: TGTGCCAGCAGTGAAGAGACTGAAGCTTTCTTT.

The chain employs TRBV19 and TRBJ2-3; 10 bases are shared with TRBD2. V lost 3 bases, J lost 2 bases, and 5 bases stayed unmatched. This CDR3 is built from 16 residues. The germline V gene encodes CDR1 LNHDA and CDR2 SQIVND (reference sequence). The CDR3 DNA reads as TGTGCCAGTAGTATGCTAGCGGGAGCCTACACAGATACGCAGTATTTT. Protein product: CASSMLAGAYTDTQYF.

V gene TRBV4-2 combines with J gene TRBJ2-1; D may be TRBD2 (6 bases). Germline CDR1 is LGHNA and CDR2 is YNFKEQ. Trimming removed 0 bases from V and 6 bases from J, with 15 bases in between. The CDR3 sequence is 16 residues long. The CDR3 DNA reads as TGTGCCAGCAGCCAAGATGTGGCGGGGCAAGGCAATGAGCAGTTCTTC. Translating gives CASSQDVAGQGNEQFF.

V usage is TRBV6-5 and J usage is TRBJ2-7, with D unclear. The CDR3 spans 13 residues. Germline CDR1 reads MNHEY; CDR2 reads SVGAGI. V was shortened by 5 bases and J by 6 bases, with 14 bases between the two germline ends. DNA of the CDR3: TGTGCCAGCAGTCGGGTCTTCCTCCGCGAGCAGTACTTC. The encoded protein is CASSRVFLREQYF.

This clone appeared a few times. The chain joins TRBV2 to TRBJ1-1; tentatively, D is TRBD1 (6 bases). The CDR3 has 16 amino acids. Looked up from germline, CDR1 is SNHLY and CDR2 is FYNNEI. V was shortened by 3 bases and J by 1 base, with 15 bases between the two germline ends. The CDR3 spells CASSDYRGKENTEAFF. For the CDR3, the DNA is TGTGCCAGCAGTGACTATAGGGGGAAGGAGAACACTGAAGCTTTCTTT.

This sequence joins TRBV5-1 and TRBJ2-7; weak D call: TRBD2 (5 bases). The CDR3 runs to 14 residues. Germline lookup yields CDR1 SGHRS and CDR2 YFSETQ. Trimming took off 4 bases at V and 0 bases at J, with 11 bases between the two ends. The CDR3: CASSTRGVSYEQYF. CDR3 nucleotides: TGCGCCAGCAGCACCCGGGGTGTCTCCTACGAGCAGTACTTC.

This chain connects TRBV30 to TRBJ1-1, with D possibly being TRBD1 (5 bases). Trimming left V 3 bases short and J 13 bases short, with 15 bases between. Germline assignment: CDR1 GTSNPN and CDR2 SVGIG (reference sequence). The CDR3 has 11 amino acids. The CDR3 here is CAWRLRVSVFF. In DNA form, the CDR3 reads TGTGCCTGGAGGCTCAGGGTTAGCGTTTTCTTT. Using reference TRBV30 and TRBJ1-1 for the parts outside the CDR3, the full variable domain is SQTIHQWPATLVQPVGSPLSLECTVEGTSNPNLYWYRQAAGRGLQLLFYSVGIGQISSEVPQNLSASRPQDRQFILSSKKLLLSDSGFYLCAWRLRVSVFFGQGTRLTVV.

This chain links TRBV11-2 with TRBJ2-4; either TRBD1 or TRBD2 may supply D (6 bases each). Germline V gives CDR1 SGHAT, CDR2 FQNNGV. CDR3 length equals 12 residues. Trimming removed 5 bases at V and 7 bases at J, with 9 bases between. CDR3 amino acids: CASSRGGNIQYF. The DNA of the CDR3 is TGTGCCAGCAGCCGAGGGGGGAACATTCAGTACTTC.

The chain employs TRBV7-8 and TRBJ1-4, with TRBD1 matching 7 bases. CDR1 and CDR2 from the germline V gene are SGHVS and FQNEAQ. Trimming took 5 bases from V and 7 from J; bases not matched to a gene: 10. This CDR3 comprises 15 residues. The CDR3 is CASSRQGDRGEKLFF. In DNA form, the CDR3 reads TGTGCCAGCAGCCGCCAGGGGGACCGTGGTGAAAAACTGTTTTTT. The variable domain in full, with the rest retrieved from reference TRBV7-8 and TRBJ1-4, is GAGVSQSPRYKVAKRGQDVALRCDPISGHVSLFWYQQALGQGPEFLTYFQNEAQLDKSGLPSDRFFAERPEGSVSTLKIQRTQQEDSAVYLCASSRQGDRGEKLFFGSGTQLSVL.

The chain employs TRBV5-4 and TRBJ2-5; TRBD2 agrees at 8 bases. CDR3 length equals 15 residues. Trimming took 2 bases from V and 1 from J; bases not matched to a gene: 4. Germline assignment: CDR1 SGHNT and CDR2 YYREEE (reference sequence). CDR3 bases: TGTGCCAGCAGCTTCGGGGGGGCGGCCCAAGAGACCCAGTACTTC. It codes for CASSFGGAAQETQYF. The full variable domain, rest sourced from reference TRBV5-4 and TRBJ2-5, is ETGVTQSPTHLIKTRGQQVTLRCSSQSGHNTVSWYQQALGQGPQFIFQYYREEENGRGNFPPRFSGLQFPNYSSELNVNALELDDSALYLCASSFGGAAQETQYFGPGTRLLVL.

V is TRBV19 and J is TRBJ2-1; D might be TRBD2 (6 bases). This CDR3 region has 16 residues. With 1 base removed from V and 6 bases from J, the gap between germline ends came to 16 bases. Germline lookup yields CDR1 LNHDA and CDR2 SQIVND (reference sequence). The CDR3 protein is CASSIGLGLRSNEQFF. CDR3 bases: TGTGCCAGTAGTATAGGCCTGGGACTCCGCAGCAATGAGCAGTTCTTC.

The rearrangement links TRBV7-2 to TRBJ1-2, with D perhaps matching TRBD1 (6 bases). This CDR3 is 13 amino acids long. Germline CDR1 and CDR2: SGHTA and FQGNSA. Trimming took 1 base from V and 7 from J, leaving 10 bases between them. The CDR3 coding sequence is TGTGCCAGCAGCTTAGGACAGGAAGGTGGCTACACCTTC. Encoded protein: CASSLGQEGGYTF.

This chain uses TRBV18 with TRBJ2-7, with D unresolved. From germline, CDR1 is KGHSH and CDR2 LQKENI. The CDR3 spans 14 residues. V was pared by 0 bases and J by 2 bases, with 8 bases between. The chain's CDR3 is CASSPPTITYEQYF. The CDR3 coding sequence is TGTGCCAGCTCACCACCAACAATAACCTACGAGCAGTACTTC.

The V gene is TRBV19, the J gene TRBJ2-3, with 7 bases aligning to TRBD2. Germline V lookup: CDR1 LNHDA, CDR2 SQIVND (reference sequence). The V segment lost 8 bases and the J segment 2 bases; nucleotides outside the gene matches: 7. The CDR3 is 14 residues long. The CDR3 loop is CASSRGTNTDTQYF. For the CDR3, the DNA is TGTGCCAGTTCCCGGGGGACTAACACAGATACGCAGTATTTT.

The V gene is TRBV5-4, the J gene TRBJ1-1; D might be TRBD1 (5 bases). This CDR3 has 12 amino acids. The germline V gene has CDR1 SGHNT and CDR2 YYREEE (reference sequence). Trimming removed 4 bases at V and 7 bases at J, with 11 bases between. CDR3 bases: TGTGCCAGCAGCCGGGGGTACGGTGAAGCTTTCTTT. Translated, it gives CASSRGYGEAFF.

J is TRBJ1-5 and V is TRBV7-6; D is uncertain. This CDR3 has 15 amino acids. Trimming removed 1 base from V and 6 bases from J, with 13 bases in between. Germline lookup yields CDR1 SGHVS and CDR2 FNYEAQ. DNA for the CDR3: TGTGCCAGCAGCTTAGGCCTTGGTCGGGGTCAGCCCCAGCATTTT. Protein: CASSLGLGRGQPQHF.

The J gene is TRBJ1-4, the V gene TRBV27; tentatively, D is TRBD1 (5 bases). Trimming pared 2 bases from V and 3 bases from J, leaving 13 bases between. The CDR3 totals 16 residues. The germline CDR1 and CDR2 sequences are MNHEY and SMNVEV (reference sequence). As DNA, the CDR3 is TGTGCCAGCAGTTTAGGTGGGGCAGCGGCTAATGAAAAACTGTTTTTT. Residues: CASSLGGAAANEKLFF. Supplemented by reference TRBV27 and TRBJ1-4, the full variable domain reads EAQVTQNPRYLITVTGKKLTVTCSQNMNHEYMSWYRQDPGLGLRQIYYSMNVEVTDKGDVPEGYKVSRKEKRNFPLILESPSPNQTSLYFCASSLGGAAANEKLFFGSGTQLSVL.

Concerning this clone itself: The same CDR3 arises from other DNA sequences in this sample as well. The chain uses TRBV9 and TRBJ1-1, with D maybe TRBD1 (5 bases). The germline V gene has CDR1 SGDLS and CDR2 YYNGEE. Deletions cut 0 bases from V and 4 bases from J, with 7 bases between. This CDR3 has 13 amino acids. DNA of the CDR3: TGTGCCAGCAGCGTAGGAGGGACCACTGAAGCTTTCTTT. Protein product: CASSVGGTTEAFF.

The CDR3 sequence is CASSIAGVSGYTF. For the CDR3, the DNA is TGTGCCAGTAGTATCGCCGGGGTTTCTGGCTACACCTTC. The chain has TRBV19 and TRBJ1-2; D gene uncertain. The CDR3 runs to 13 residues. Trimming cost V 3 bases and J 7 bases, with 12 bases left between them. CDR1 LNHDA and CDR2 SQIVND come from the germline V gene (reference sequence).

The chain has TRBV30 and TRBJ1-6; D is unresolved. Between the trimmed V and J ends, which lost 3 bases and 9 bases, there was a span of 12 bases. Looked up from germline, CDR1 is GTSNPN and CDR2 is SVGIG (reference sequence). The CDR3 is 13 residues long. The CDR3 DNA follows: TGTGCCTGGAGAGCGGGGTTTGGTTCACCCCTCCACTTT. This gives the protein CAWRAGFGSPLHF.

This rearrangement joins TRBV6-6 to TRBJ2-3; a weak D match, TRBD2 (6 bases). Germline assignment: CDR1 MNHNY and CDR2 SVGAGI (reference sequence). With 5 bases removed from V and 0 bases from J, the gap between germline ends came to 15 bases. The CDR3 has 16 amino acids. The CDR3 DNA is TGTGCCAGCAGTCGCGCCGGGACTGCTAGCACAGATACGCAGTATTTT. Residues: CASSRAGTASTDTQYF.

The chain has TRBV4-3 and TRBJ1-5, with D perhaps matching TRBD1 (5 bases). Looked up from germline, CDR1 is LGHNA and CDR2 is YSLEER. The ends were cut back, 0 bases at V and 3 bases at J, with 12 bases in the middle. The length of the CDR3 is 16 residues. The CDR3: CASSQDLGGFNQPQHF. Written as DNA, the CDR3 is TGCGCCAGCAGCCAAGATCTCGGGGGATTCAATCAGCCCCAGCATTTT.